Included here is one TCR beta chain sequence, with context. No antigen is known for it. The data are from a study of cytomegalovirus exposure and HLA in healthy donors. This CDR3 contains 13 residues. V lost 8 bases and J 0 bases, leaving 8 bases between the germline ends. CDR1 and CDR2 (germline): SGHTA, FQGNSA. 13 Jbeta primers and 60 Vbeta primers were used for the PCR. Method: immunoSEQ multiplex PCR; TCRdb's copy keeps in-frame clones and lacks some. The table has about 170,000 clones, roughly 72% seen once; the top ten hold more than 2%. General observations from the study: The authors listed 150 to 200 TCR beta chains as cytomegalovirus-associated.

V is TRBV7-2 and J is TRBJ2-1; D remains unclear. The clonotype comes from a woman aged 30 to 39 in good health and CMV-seropositive. What was sequenced was PBMCs. Written as DNA, the CDR3 is TGTGCCAGCCGCGATTACTCCTACAATGAGCAGTTCTTC. Translating it yields CASRDYSYNEQFF.